This T cell receptor (beta chain) was captured by sequencing in a study of Tregs in tolerant kidney transplant recipients. Produced via immunoSEQ multiplex PCR; TCRdb's table is partial and in-frame only. In the table there are fewer than 65,000 clones, 80% to 90% of which are singletons. Thawed PBMCs were FACS-sorted into unstimulated CD4+CD25+CD127- regulatory T cells, CD4+CD25- non-regulatory cells, CD4 and CD8 cells. The CDR3 extends over 15 amino acids. V lost 3 bases to trimming and J lost 7 bases, with 13 bases between them. CDR1 is KGHSH and CDR2 is LQKENI in the germline V gene. Here the sequenced sample was Tregs from blood, taken before the transplant. This receptor was obtained from a human donor who received a combined kidney and bone marrow transplant. The chain employs TRBV18 and TRBJ1-6, with unresolved D. The CDR3 DNA sequence: TGTGCCAGCTCACCGATCAGAGGAGAAAATTCACCCCTCCACTTT. This translates into CASSPIRGENSPLHF.